The rows below give T cell receptor beta chains drawn from one sample of a study of Ad26.COV2.S vaccination and SARS-CoV-2 variants. Sequenced by immunoSEQ multiplex PCR; TCRdb stores in-frame clones only, minus some. This sample yields roughly 320,000 clones, of which approximately 86% are seen a single time; 2% to 2.5% belongs to the top ten. The sequences come from peripheral blood, collected in a trial of Ad26.COV2.S vaccine versus placebo. The receptor source for this set is a person aged 18-60 years who received the Ad26.COV2.S COVID-19 vaccine or a placebo. Each CDR3 is given with its conserved first and last residue. A D gene is named only where the DNA matches it firmly.

V | D | CDR3
TRBV7-9 | - | CASRPRGDTEAFF
TRBV24-1 | - | CATSDRSKTDTQYF
TRBV4-2 | - | CASSQAGATGNQPQHF
TRBV7-9 | - | CASSPSGVHSYEQYF
TRBV7-8 | - | CASSSLGQPQHF
TRBV18 | - | CASSPPGHGYTF
TRBV9 | TRBD1 | CASSAPGQGAVGTGELFF
TRBV6-5 | - | CASKDHYGYTF
TRBV29-1 | - | CSVEGRGRRQLCSNQPQHF
TRBV5-1 | TRBD1 | CASSLDRGTNEKLFF
TRBV11-2 | - | CASSLDLAGAPYGYTF
TRBV4-1 | - | CASSHPRGDTEAFF
TRBV19 | - | CASQVPGASNSPLHF
TRBV24-1 | - | CAINHYEQYF
TRBV5-6 | - | CASSLGLRGWEGYTF
TRBV28 | TRBD1 | CASSSVPGQTTNTEAFF
TRBV6-1 | - | CASSEEEWAGSYEQYF
TRBV11-3 | TRBD1 | CASSLSGQGGKNQPQHF
TRBV5-1 | TRBD1 | CASSATGAWGTEAFF
TRBV6-5 | TRBD1 | CASSRDRGDQPQHF
TRBV13 | - | CASSLDRYYTEAFF
TRBV29-1 | - | CSVEEGTGANVLTF